A selection of T cell receptor beta chains follows, all from one sample in a study of T cells in Graves' hyperthyroidism and ophthalmopathy. TCRdb analysed the multiplex PCR reads with MiXCR anew, one entry per CDR3 protein. The repertoire holds some 600,000 distinct CDR3 sequences, with roughly 13% as singletons. Sequenced: blood. These receptors all stem from a woman in her twenties or thirties with Graves' hyperthyroidism that later progressed to Graves' ophthalmopathy. Both conserved end residues are part of each CDR3. D genes are given only for firm matches. Clone size is stated in some rows and not others, as once, few, many or a class when expanded.

size	V	J	D	CDR3	DNA
many	TRBV11-3	TRBJ1-2	NA	CASSSPDWIGYTF	TGTGCCAGCAGCTCACCGGACTGGATTGGCTACACCTTC
NA	TRBV7-9	TRBJ2-3	NA	CASSFKTGSPPDTQYF	TGTGCCAGCAGCTTCAAAACGGGGTCCCCTCCAGATACGCAGTATTTT
many	TRBV9	TRBJ2-1	NA	CASSVVGRGNEQFF	TGTGCCAGCAGCGTAGTGGGTAGGGGAAATGAGCAGTTCTTC
many	TRBV28	TRBJ1-3	NA	CASKPKHDSGNTIYF	TGTGCCAGCAAACCCAAGCACGACTCTGGAAACACCATATATTTT
many	TRBV5-5	TRBJ1-5	NA	CASSFDRIHQPQHF	TGTGCCAGCAGCTTCGACAGAATTCATCAGCCCCAGCATTTT
few	TRBV3-1	TRBJ2-7	NA	CASSLTGLYEQYF	TGTGCCAGCAGTCTGACGGGACTTTACGAGCAGTACTTC
NA	TRBV20-1	TRBJ2-7	NA	CSARTDYSYEQYF	TGCAGTGCTAGAACAGACTACTCCTACGAGCAGTACTTC
NA	TRBV30	TRBJ1-1	TRBD1	CAWSETGEAFF	TGTGCCTGGAGTGAGACAGGGGAAGCTTTCTTT
many	TRBV5-1	TRBJ1-4	NA	CASSWGTETNEKLFF	TGCGCCAGCTCCTGGGGAACAGAAACTAATGAAAAACTGTTTTTT
NA	TRBV28	TRBJ1-2	NA	CASTGGGDRKGYTF	TGTGCCAGCACGGGGGGGGGCGATCGGAAAGGCTACACCTTC
many	TRBV14	TRBJ2-7	NA	CASSPDMVQQYF	TGTGCCAGCAGCCCCGACATGGTTCAGCAGTACTTC
many	TRBV5-4	TRBJ2-3	NA	CASSFRVIADTDTQYF	TGTGCCAGCAGCTTCAGGGTTATAGCGGACACAGATACGCAGTATTTT
few	TRBV20-1	TRBJ1-1	TRBD1	CSARLTGTEAFF	TGCAGTGCTAGATTGACAGGGACTGAAGCTTTCTTT
few	TRBV29-1	TRBJ2-7	NA	CSATIGGADEQYF	TGCAGCGCTACTATCGGAGGGGCCGACGAGCAGTACTTC
once	TRBV11-2	TRBJ1-5	NA	CASSLAPGVDQPQHF	TGTGCCAGCAGCTTAGCTCCAGGGGTAGATCAGCCCCAGCATTTT
NA	TRBV5-4	TRBJ1-1	TRBD1	CASSSGTDQNTEAFF	TGTGCCAGCAGCTCTGGGACAGATCAGAACACTGAAGCTTTCTTT
many	TRBV3-1	TRBJ2-3	NA	CASSQAGGQVGDTQYF	TGTGCCAGCAGCCAAGCTGGGGGCCAAGTAGGAGATACGCAGTATTTT
many	TRBV18	TRBJ2-1	TRBD1	CASSPRTGSNEQFF	TGTGCCAGCTCACCAAGGACAGGGTCCAATGAGCAGTTCTTC
many	TRBV6-1	TRBJ1-5	TRBD1	CATRQGGGNQPQHF	TGTGCCACCAGACAGGGGGGGGGGAATCAGCCCCAGCATTTT
few	TRBV6-5	TRBJ2-3	NA	CASSYTRATDTQYF	TGTGCCAGCAGTTACACCAGAGCCACAGATACGCAGTATTTT
NA	TRBV27	TRBJ2-2	NA	CASSLWGEAGGGELFF	TGTGCCAGCAGTTTATGGGGTGAGGCCGGAGGCGGGGAGCTGTTTTTT
many	TRBV9	TRBJ2-1	TRBD2	CASSVGLAGDNEQFF	TGTGCCAGCAGCGTAGGACTAGCGGGAGACAATGAGCAGTTCTTC
NA	TRBV7-2	TRBJ1-2	NA	CASSFQSGGYGYTF	TGTGCCAGCAGCTTTCAATCAGGAGGTTATGGCTACACCTTC
many	TRBV15	TRBJ1-3	TRBD1	CATSRKNRGGGNTIYF	TGTGCCACCAGCAGGAAAAACAGGGGTGGTGGAAACACCATATATTTT
many	TRBV10-2	TRBJ2-7	NA	CATTVPQNPSYEQYF	TGCGCCACGACGGTCCCACAGAACCCCTCCTACGAGCAGTACTTC
many	TRBV11-3	TRBJ1-2	NA	CASSLDRTENYGYTF	TGTGCCAGCAGCTTAGATCGGACGGAGAACTATGGCTACACCTTC
many	TRBV12-3/TRBV12-4	TRBJ2-3	TRBD2	CASRPLAGLTDTQYF	TGTGCCAGCAGACCGCTAGCGGGTCTCACAGATACGCAGTATTTT
many	TRBV5-1	TRBJ2-1	TRBD2	CASSATSGRAMSEQFF	TGCGCCAGCAGCGCCACTAGCGGGAGGGCCATGAGTGAGCAGTTCTTC
few	TRBV7-6	TRBJ1-5	NA	CASSLVGRRRNSNQPQHF	TGTGCCAGCAGCTTAGTGGGACGGAGACGCAATAGCAATCAGCCCCAGCATTTT
many	TRBV11-1	TRBJ2-7	NA	CASSRQVSSYEQYF	TGTGCCAGCAGTCGACAGGTCAGCTCCTACGAGCAGTACTTC
few	TRBV19	TRBJ1-2	NA	CASSEIEGGYTF	TGTGCCAGTAGTGAGATCGAGGGCGGCTACACCTTC
many	TRBV6-1	TRBJ2-3	NA	CASSTTSKPDTQYF	TGTGCCAGCAGTACAACCTCTAAACCAGATACGCAGTATTTT
NA	TRBV24-1	TRBJ2-3	TRBD2	CATSDLGLAGADTQYF	TGTGCCACCAGTGATTTAGGACTAGCGGGAGCAGATACGCAGTATTTT
NA	TRBV12-5	TRBJ2-2	TRBD2	CASGLVLAGVWTGELFF	TGTGCTAGTGGTTTGGTACTAGCGGGAGTTTGGACCGGGGAGCTGTTTTTT
many	TRBV6-1	TRBJ2-7	NA	CASSWGGPTSGEQYF	TGTGCCAGCAGTTGGGGTGGGCCAACCTCTGGCGAGCAGTACTTC
many	TRBV28	TRBJ2-7	NA	CASGGRAYEQYF	TGTGCCAGCGGAGGCAGGGCCTACGAGCAGTACTTC
many	TRBV15	TRBJ2-7	NA	CATSSSQGSYEQYF	TGTGCCACCAGCAGTTCACAGGGCTCCTACGAGCAGTACTTC
many	TRBV11-2	TRBJ2-2	TRBD2	CASSPRRGRESTGELFF	TGTGCCAGCAGCCCGAGGCGAGGGAGGGAGAGTACCGGGGAGCTGTTTTTT
many	TRBV12-3/TRBV12-4	TRBJ1-1	NA	CASSFGDYYTEAFF	TGTGCCAGCAGTTTTGGCGATTATTACACTGAAGCTTTCTTT
NA	TRBV7-9	TRBJ2-3	NA	CASSTPTARTTDTQYF	TGTGCCAGCAGCACCCCGACAGCCCGGACGACAGATACGCAGTATTTT
NA	TRBV10-3	TRBJ1-5	TRBD1	CAISESDRVQPQHF	TGTGCCATCAGTGAGTCAGACAGGGTTCAGCCCCAGCATTTT
many	TRBV7-6	TRBJ2-1	NA	CASSLALGNNEQFF	TGTGCCAGCAGCTTAGCGCTGGGTAACAATGAGCAGTTCTTC
few	TRBV20-1	TRBJ1-2	NA	CSVTTALPYGYTF	TGCAGTGTTACGACTGCACTCCCCTATGGCTACACCTTC
many	TRBV7-9	TRBJ1-1	NA	CASSLGGSGVYTEAFF	TGTGCCAGCAGCTTAGGGGGATCAGGGGTTTATACTGAAGCTTTCTTT
few	TRBV6-1	TRBJ1-5	TRBD1	CASRYLRDRGENQPQHF	TGTGCCAGCAGATATCTCCGGGACAGGGGGGAAAATCAGCCCCAGCATTTT
many	TRBV2	TRBJ1-2	NA	CASLESGAGYGYTF	TGTGCCAGCCTGGAGTCAGGGGCGGGCTATGGCTACACCTTC
many	TRBV5-1	TRBJ2-3	TRBD2	CASSLVLAVSTDTQYF	TGCGCCAGCAGCTTGGTACTAGCGGTCAGCACAGATACGCAGTATTTT
many	TRBV30	TRBJ2-7	TRBD2	CAWSVISGSYEQYF	TGTGCCTGGAGTGTGATTAGCGGGTCCTACGAGCAGTACTTC
many	TRBV11-2	TRBJ2-7	NA	CASSPPRDFYEQYF	TGTGCCAGCAGCCCCCCAAGGGACTTCTACGAGCAGTACTTC
many	TRBV7-2	TRBJ1-1	NA	CASSLGGWNTEAFF	TGTGCCAGCAGCTTAGGAGGTTGGAACACTGAAGCTTTCTTT
many	TRBV5-6	TRBJ1-5	NA	CASSLTGLRQPQHF	TGTGCCAGCAGCTTGACGGGGCTACGACAGCCCCAGCATTTT
few	TRBV30	TRBJ2-7	NA	CAWKSGNPPSYEQYF	TGTGCCTGGAAGTCGGGGAACCCCCCCTCCTACGAGCAGTACTTC
many	TRBV28	TRBJ2-3	TRBD2	CASSLILAEPFPDTQYF	TGTGCCAGCAGTTTAATCCTAGCGGAACCTTTCCCGGATACGCAGTATTTT
many	TRBV3-1	TRBJ2-1	TRBD2	CASSQVRGRKQFF	TGTGCCAGCAGCCAAGTGCGGGGGAGAAAGCAGTTCTTC
few	TRBV5-1	TRBJ2-2	NA	CASSLVGIGELFF	TGCGCCAGCAGCTTGGTGGGTATCGGGGAGCTGTTTTTT
many	TRBV2	TRBJ2-7	NA	CASSGPGDLYEQYF	TGTGCCAGCAGTGGGCCGGGAGACCTCTACGAGCAGTACTTC
many	TRBV12-3/TRBV12-4	TRBJ1-1	NA	CASSLWTEAFF	TGTGCCAGCAGTTTGTGGACTGAAGCTTTCTTT